This is a list of T cell receptor beta chains from one sample in a study of shared clonotypes between healthy human individuals. Method: immunoSEQ multiplex PCR; TCRdb's copy keeps in-frame clones and lacks some. The table shows about 470,000 clones, with 70% to 80% occurring only once. The specimen was PBMCs. These receptors came from a woman in her forties in good health. Some clones in this sample may be carry-over from other donors' samples. CDR3s include the opening cysteine and the closing phenylalanine or tryptophan.

length,J,V,CDR3
13,TRBJ1-1,TRBV27,CASSLFRGTEAFF
13,TRBJ1-2,TRBV28,CASSLGDRGGYTF
14,TRBJ2-7,TRBV4-3,CASSSAPDLNEQYF
15,TRBJ2-7,TRBV7-2,CASSFLTGRTYEQYF
14,TRBJ2-7,TRBV2,CASSWTGTSYEQYF
14,TRBJ2-7,TRBV5-1,CASSLTGSGYEQYF
16,TRBJ2-1,TRBV6-7,CASSYTGTSSYNEQFF
15,TRBJ2-3,TRBV5-1,CASSLEERGADTQYF
12,TRBJ2-1,TRBV7-3,CASSLNGVEQFF
12,TRBJ1-2,TRBV6-5,CASGGRSGGYTF
15,TRBJ2-7,TRBV11-2,CASSLGRDRGYEQYF
13,TRBJ2-7,TRBV29-1,CSTGEGFSREQYF
14,TRBJ2-3,TRBV11-2,CASSPQGYADTQYF
22,TRBJ1-1,TRBV15,CATSRNPLGGGKWRWGDTEAFF